These 18 T cell receptor beta chains originate from one sample sequenced in a study of cytomegalovirus exposure and HLA in healthy donors. The PCR made use of 60 Vbeta and 13 Jbeta primers. The protocol was immunoSEQ multiplex PCR, while the TCRdb copy is restricted to in-frame clones and leaves out a portion. The sample contains under 200,000 clones, 60% to 80% of which appear only once. Sequencing was performed on PBMCs. The receptor source for this set is a man aged 40-49 years in good health and CMV-seronegative.

The V and J genes are TRBV6-5 and TRBJ1-6; TRBD1 is a possible D gene (5 bases). The CDR3 is 14 amino acids. Germline values: CDR1 MNHEY, CDR2 SVGAGI. V lost 9 bases to trimming and J lost 0 bases, with 9 bases between them. The CDR3 sequence: CASGGSSYNSPLHF. CDR3 nucleotide sequence: TGTGCCAGTGGGGGGAGCTCCTATAATTCACCCCTCCACTTT.

The rearrangement links TRBV2 to TRBJ1-1, with TRBD1 as a possible D gene (5 bases). CDR1 is SNHLY, CDR2 FYNNEI, per germline. The CDR3 is 15 amino acids. Trimming removed 7 bases from V and 0 bases from J, with 15 bases in between. The CDR3 DNA sequence: TGTGCCAGCAAAGGCAACGGGGGTATGAACACTGAAGCTTTCTTT. It yields the protein CASKGNGGMNTEAFF.

The CDR3 nucleotides read TGCGCCAGCAGCCAGACCCTAGCGGGAGGGTCCTACGAGCAGTACTTC. Protein sequence: CASSQTLAGGSYEQYF. The rearrangement joins TRBV4-1 to TRBJ2-7, with 12 bases matching TRBD2. The CDR3 is 16 residues long. V trimming: 3 bases; J trimming: 1 base; junction bases outside the gene matches: 4. The germline CDR1 and CDR2 sequences are MGHRA and YSYEKL.

To note about this clone: This specimen includes other DNA sequences encoding the same CDR3. The V and J genes are TRBV29-1 and TRBJ2-7, with 14 bases identical to TRBD2. The germline V gene has CDR1 SQVTM and CDR2 ANQGSEA. Trimming at V came to 7 bases and at J to 7 bases, leaving 6 bases not matched to a gene. The CDR3 is 13 amino acids. The CDR3 DNA is TGCAGCGCTGGACTAGCGGGAGGCTTAGAGCAGTACTTC. It is translated as CSAGLAGGLEQYF.

The chain is built from TRBV5-1 and TRBJ2-3; 11 nucleotides line up with TRBD1. The CDR3 covers 18 residues. V dropped 4 bases and J dropped 1; count of bases not matched to a gene: 11. CDR1 is SGHRS, CDR2 YFSETQ, per germline. In DNA form, the CDR3 reads TGCGCCAGCAGCCCCACCGGAGGGACAGGGGGAGGCACAGATACGCAGTATTTT. It translates to CASSPTGGTGGGTDTQYF.

This chain connects TRBV30 to TRBJ1-4; TRBD1 matches at 10 bases. Germline CDR1 and CDR2: GTSNPN and SVGIG (reference sequence). With V trimmed by 3 bases and J by 5 bases, 3 bases remained unmatched. This CDR3 region has 14 residues. This CDR3 is CAWSPGQGNEKLFF. CDR3 nucleotides: TGTGCCTGGAGCCCGGGACAGGGGAATGAAAAACTGTTTTTT.

In nucleotides, the CDR3 is TGTGCCAGCAGCGTCCGGGGCGGGGGCGAAAGAGAGACCCAGTACTTC. This gives the protein CASSVRGGGERETQYF. V usage is TRBV5-5 and J usage is TRBJ2-5; D perhaps matches TRBD2 (7 bases). The germline V gene has CDR1 SGHKS and CDR2 YYEKEE (reference sequence). V was shortened by 4 bases and J by 4 bases, with 20 bases between the two germline ends. There are 16 residues in the CDR3.

This rearrangement joins TRBV7-9 to TRBJ1-5; D uncertain. With 4 bases removed from V and 0 bases from J, the gap between germline ends came to 7 bases. The CDR3 length is 14 residues. From germline, CDR1 is SEHNR and CDR2 FQNEAQ (reference sequence). For the CDR3, the DNA is TGTGCCAGCAGCTCACAATATAGCAATCAGCCCCAGCATTTT. It specifies CASSSQYSNQPQHF.

The table lists this clone with a count of one. The chain links TRBV7-9 to TRBJ2-1; D is possibly TRBD2 (7 bases). This CDR3 is built from 15 residues. V shed 3 bases and J shed 6 bases, with 15 bases lying between them. Germline V gene sequence: CDR1 SEHNR, CDR2 FQNEAQ (reference sequence). CDR3 nucleotide sequence: TGTGCCAGCAGCTTTTCGGGGGGCGCTTTCAATGAGCAGTTCTTC. Translation: CASSFSGGAFNEQFF.

This chain connects TRBV5-4 to TRBJ2-5; D is possibly TRBD1 (5 bases). The germline V gene has CDR1 SGHNT and CDR2 YYREEE (reference sequence). The CDR3 runs 14 residues. V gave up 1 base and J gave up 3 bases, with 10 bases separating them. The CDR3 DNA sequence: TGTGCCAGCAGCTTGAGTCGCAGGGAAGAGACCCAGTACTTC. This sequence encodes CASSLSRREETQYF.

The V and J genes are TRBV19 and TRBJ1-4, with D tentatively TRBD1 (5 bases). The germline V and J ends were trimmed by 0 bases and 0 bases, with 8 bases remaining between them. This CDR3 contains 16 residues. Germline V gene data show CDR1 as LNHDA and CDR2 as SQIVND (reference sequence). The CDR3 reads CASSIDPGATNEKLFF. The CDR3 DNA reads as TGTGCCAGTAGTATAGATCCGGGGGCAACTAATGAAAAACTGTTTTTT.

This chain connects TRBV7-6 to TRBJ1-1, with D tentatively TRBD1 (6 bases). Trimming shortened V by 4 bases and J by 3 bases, and 15 bases separated the two germline ends. Germline V lookup: CDR1 SGHVS, CDR2 FNYEAQ. The length of the CDR3 is 15 residues. In nucleotides, the CDR3 is TGTGCCAGCAGCTCTACAGGGTTGGGGGACACTGAAGCTTTCTTT. Amino acid sequence: CASSSTGLGDTEAFF. The full variable domain, completed using reference TRBV7-6 and TRBJ1-1, is GAGVSQSPRYKVTKRGQDVALRCDPISGHVSLYWYRQALGQGPEFLTYFNYEAQQDKSGLPNDRFSAERPEGSISTLTIQRTEQRDSAMYRCASSSTGLGDTEAFFGQGTRLTVV.

This chain links TRBV2 with TRBJ2-7; TRBD1 matches 7 bases. Germline-derived CDR1 and CDR2 are SNHLY and FYNNEI. CDR3 size: 15 residues. Unmatched junction bases numbered 10, after V lost 6 bases and J lost 2 bases. In DNA, the CDR3 is TGTGCCAGCAGGGTCACAGGGGTCCCAACCTACGAGCAGTACTTC. It is translated as CASRVTGVPTYEQYF.

This chain joins TRBV28 and TRBJ2-6; perhaps TRBD2 as D (5 bases). This CDR3 region has 16 residues. V lost 6 bases, J lost 0 bases, and 12 bases lay in between. The germline CDR1 and CDR2 sequences are MDHEN and SYDVKM. Here the CDR3 reads CASSLWESSGANVLTF. The DNA of the CDR3 is TGTGCCAGCAGCCTTTGGGAGAGCTCTGGGGCCAACGTCCTGACTTTC.

V gene TRBV29-1 combines with J gene TRBJ1-1; a possible D gene is TRBD1 (5 bases). The CDR3 is 13 residues long. In germline, CDR1 is SQVTM, CDR2 ANQGSEA. Trimming pared 4 bases from V and 0 bases from J, leaving 9 bases between. The CDR3 region is CSVGQKMNTEAFF. DNA of the CDR3: TGCAGCGTTGGACAGAAAATGAACACTGAAGCTTTCTTT.

The chain couples TRBV5-1 to TRBJ2-7; 7 nucleotides match TRBD2. The CDR3 has 15 residues. Germline CDR1 and CDR2: SGHRS and YFSETQ. After removal of 0 bases from V and 1 base from J, the junction contained 4 bases not matched to a gene. The CDR3 DNA follows: TGCGCCAGCAGCTTGGGGATAGCGGGTTCCTACGAGCAGTACTTC. Translating it yields CASSLGIAGSYEQYF.

J is TRBJ2-5 and V is TRBV4-1; 13 bases are shared with TRBD2. Gene TRBJ2-7 matches the end of the DNA better, so the J call may be wrong. The CDR3 has 18 amino acids. Germline assignment: CDR1 MGHRA and CDR2 YSYEKL. The CDR3 DNA reads as TGCGCCAGCAGCCAAGGGACTAGCGGGGGCCTGAGCTCCTACGAGCAGTACTTC. Translated: CASSQGTSGGLSSYEQYF.

The chain carries TRBV18 and TRBJ2-5; 13 bases fit TRBD2. The CDR3 has 17 amino acids. V dropped 3 bases and J dropped 2; count of bases not matched to a gene: 6. From germline, CDR1 is KGHSH and CDR2 LQKENI. CDR3 residues: CASSPTSGGTLQETQYF. As DNA, the CDR3 is TGTGCCAGCTCACCGACTAGCGGGGGGACCCTACAAGAGACCCAGTACTTC.